One sample yielded the 14 T cell receptor beta chains listed below, sequenced in a study of blood T cell repertoires in COVID-19. Produced via immunoSEQ multiplex PCR; TCRdb's table is partial and in-frame only. The sample yields about 110,000 clones, roughly 80% seen once. Sequenced input: peripheral blood. These receptors were collected from a woman in her 70s with acute or convalescent COVID-19.

The genes are TRBV7-7 and TRBJ2-1; maybe TRBD2 (5 bases). CDR3 length equals 15 residues. V was clipped by 4 bases and J by 6 bases, with 16 bases between them. CDR1 and CDR2 from the germline V gene are SSHAT and FNYEAQ (reference sequence). The CDR3 is CASSSGVSGGNEQFF. The CDR3 DNA is TGTGCCAGCAGCTCCGGGGTCAGCGGCGGCAATGAGCAGTTCTTC.

V usage is TRBV18 and J usage is TRBJ1-1; D is perhaps TRBD1 (5 bases). This CDR3 has 15 residues. Germline V CDR1 and CDR2: KGHSH, LQKENI. The germline V and J ends were trimmed by 2 bases and 4 bases, with 14 bases remaining between them. This CDR3 is CASSPSAQGSTEAFF. The CDR3 region has the DNA TGTGCCAGCTCACCATCTGCTCAGGGTAGCACTGAAGCTTTCTTT.

This clone appeared many times. The chain employs TRBV3-1 (or the pseudogene TRBV3-2) and TRBJ2-3, with unresolved D. The length of the CDR3 is 16 residues. Germline loops: CDR1 LGHDT, CDR2 YNNKEL (reference sequence). V lost 1 base to trimming and J lost 0 bases, with 11 bases between them. For the CDR3, the DNA is TGTGCCAGCAGCCAAGGACAAGCCTTAAGCACAGATACGCAGTATTTT. Amino acids: CASSQGQALSTDTQYF.

This clone is deemed medium-sized. The rearrangement uses TRBV28 and TRBJ1-6; 9 nucleotides agree with TRBD1. Per germline, CDR1 MDHEN and CDR2 SYDVKM. The CDR3 has 16 residues. Trimming cost V 7 bases and J 9 bases; bases outside gene matches: 13. CDR3 bases: TGTGCCAGCACCCCCCGCCGGGTGACAGGGGGTTCACCCCTCCACTTT. Its protein is CASTPRRVTGGSPLHF.

The chain combines TRBV30 with TRBJ1-4, with unresolved D. Germline CDR1 is GTSNPN and CDR2 is SVGIG (reference sequence). The CDR3 length is 15 residues. V gave up 2 bases and J gave up 1 base, with 11 bases separating them. The CDR3 nucleotides are TGTGCCTGGAGTCAAAAGGCAGGAACTAATGAAAAACTGTTTTTT. Encoded protein: CAWSQKAGTNEKLFF.

This chain links TRBV30 with TRBJ2-2, with 9 bases identical to TRBD2. The V gene's germline CDR1 is GTSNPN and CDR2 SVGIG (reference sequence). There are 14 residues in the CDR3. V dropped 2 bases and J dropped 4; count of bases not matched to a gene: 2. CDR3 DNA: TGTGCCTGGAGTCAACTAGCGGGCACCGGGGAGCTGTTTTTT. Its translation: CAWSQLAGTGELFF.

This rearrangement joins TRBV7-9 to TRBJ1-1; no definite D call. Trimming removed 0 bases from V and 1 base from J, with 3 bases in between. CDR1 and CDR2 from the germline V gene are SEHNR and FQNEAQ (reference sequence). This CDR3 is 13 amino acids long. For the CDR3, the DNA is TGTGCCAGCAGCTTAGCCGGGAACACTGAAGCTTTCTTT. It codes for CASSLAGNTEAFF.

The V and J genes are TRBV3-1 (or the pseudogene TRBV3-2) and TRBJ2-3, with D possibly TRBD2 on 5 matching bases. Per germline, CDR1 LGHDT and CDR2 YNNKEL (reference sequence). The CDR3 consists of 14 residues. V was trimmed by 1 base and J by 2 bases, leaving 7 bases between them. The CDR3 protein is CASSQVLDTDTQYF. Here the CDR3 DNA reads TGTGCCAGCAGCCAAGTACTAGACACAGATACGCAGTATTTT.

V gene TRBV3-1 (or the pseudogene TRBV3-2) combines with J gene TRBJ1-1, with 9 bases that match TRBD1. V trimming: 2 bases; J trimming: 6 bases; junction bases outside the gene matches: 4. Germline-derived CDR1 and CDR2 are LGHDT and YNNKEL (reference sequence). CDR3 length: 14 residues. The CDR3 DNA sequence: TGTGCCAGCAGCCAAATGGACAGGGGTCCTGAAGCTTTCTTT. Encoded protein: CASSQMDRGPEAFF.

This clone showed up just once. The chain carries TRBV5-1 and TRBJ1-1; 8 nucleotides align to TRBD1. The CDR3 spans 13 residues. Per the germline V gene, CDR1 is SGHRS and CDR2 is YFSETQ. Trimming removed 4 bases from V and 7 bases from J; junction bases left unmatched: 6. CDR3 in amino acids: CASSIGTGREAFF. In DNA form, the CDR3 reads TGCGCCAGCAGCATCGGGACAGGCCGTGAAGCTTTCTTT.

This clone was detected a few times. The rearrangement uses TRBV9 and TRBJ1-2; the match to TRBD1 covers 7 bases. The germline V gene encodes CDR1 SGDLS and CDR2 YYNGEE. The CDR3 totals 16 residues. V trimming: 0 bases; J trimming: 0 bases; junction bases outside the gene matches: 5. The CDR3 region has the DNA TGTGCCAGCAGCGTAGACAGGGGAAGGTCTAACTATGGCTACACCTTC. Amino acids: CASSVDRGRSNYGYTF.

The V call is TRBV6-2 or TRBV6-3, the J call TRBJ1-1; possible D gene TRBD1, 6 bases. The CDR3 loop spans 14 amino acids. CDR1 is MNHEY and CDR2 is SVGEGT in the germline V gene. The germline V and J ends were trimmed by 5 bases and 1 base, with 11 bases remaining between them. The CDR3 bases are TGTGCCAGCAGTCGAGGGGGGGGGAACACTGAAGCTTTCTTT. Residues: CASSRGGGNTEAFF.

This clone was counted a few times. The rearrangement uses TRBV6-5 and TRBJ2-5; the D gene is possibly TRBD1 (6 bases). The CDR3 length is 15 residues. V dropped 4 bases and J dropped 2 bases, with 14 bases sitting between them. Per the germline V gene, CDR1 is MNHEY and CDR2 is SVGAGI. The CDR3 region is CASSWGQAIQETQYF. DNA of the CDR3: TGTGCCAGCAGTTGGGGACAAGCAATTCAAGAGACCCAGTACTTC.

The rearrangement joins TRBV9 to TRBJ1-2, with D perhaps TRBD1 (5 bases). Germline V gives CDR1 SGDLS, CDR2 YYNGEE. Trimming left V 3 bases short and J 7 bases short, with 16 bases between. The CDR3 has 14 residues. This chain's CDR3 is CASSAPGGIGGYTF. CDR3 DNA sequence: TGTGCCAGCAGCGCACCGGGGGGGATAGGTGGCTACACCTTC.